These 31 T cell receptor beta chains came from one sample sequenced in a study of blood T cell repertoires in COVID-19. Measured with immunoSEQ multiplex PCR; TCRdb has only the in-frame clones, and not every one. The sample has roughly 250,000 clones, about nine tenths seen once. The sequenced sample consisted of PBMCs or T cells enriched from blood (not recorded which). These receptors all stem from a woman in her forties with acute COVID-19.

The chain has TRBV5-1 and TRBJ1-1, with TRBD1 as a possible D gene (6 bases). The germline gives CDR1 SGHRS, CDR2 YFSETQ. V shed 0 bases and J shed 7 bases, with 7 bases lying between them. The CDR3 covers 12 residues. The CDR3 loop is CASSLGQDEAFF. The CDR3 DNA is TGCGCCAGCAGCTTGGGACAGGATGAAGCTTTCTTT.

The chain employs TRBV10-3 and TRBJ1-5; 10 bases line up with TRBD1. CDR1 is ENHRY and CDR2 is SYGVKD in the germline V gene. With 9 bases clipped from V and 4 bases from J, the junction kept 3 bases outside the gene matches. This CDR3 is 13 amino acids long. The CDR3 sequence is CAMGTGDNQPQHF. CDR3 nucleotide sequence: TGTGCCATGGGGACAGGGGATAATCAGCCCCAGCATTTT.

The V gene is TRBV10-2, the J gene TRBJ1-5, with TRBD1 matching over 10 bases. V was pared by 4 bases and J by 9 bases, with 12 bases of the junction left unmatched. The CDR3 runs 16 residues. Germline V gene sequence: CDR1 WSHSY, CDR2 SAAADI. CDR3 protein: CASSARTGGRNAPQHF. The CDR3 bases are TGCGCCAGCAGTGCCAGGACAGGGGGTAGGAATGCGCCCCAGCATTTT.

This CDR3 reads CASGLYRGYGNGYTF. CDR3 in DNA: TGTGCCAGCGGACTCTACAGGGGGTATGGGAATGGCTACACCTTC. The chain combines TRBV28 with TRBJ1-2; TRBD1 matches at 8 bases. CDR3 length: 15 residues. Germline assignment: CDR1 MDHEN and CDR2 SYDVKM. V trimming: 8 bases; J trimming: 6 bases; junction bases outside the gene matches: 14.

The chain links TRBV7-8 to TRBJ2-7; TRBD1 matches at 9 bases. Germline trimming cut 1 base from V and 1 base from J; bases unmatched to any gene: 2. Germline assignment: CDR1 SGHVS and CDR2 FQNEAQ. The CDR3 spans 15 residues. Here the CDR3 reads CASSLGGQGSYEQYV. The CDR3 DNA reads TGTGCCAGCAGCTTAGGGGGACAGGGTTCCTACGAGCAGTACGTC.

V usage is TRBV9 and J usage is TRBJ2-3; 8 bases align to TRBD2. CDR3 size: 16 residues. V was pared by 0 bases and J by 2 bases, with 5 bases of the junction left unmatched. Germline V gene data show CDR1 as SGDLS and CDR2 as YYNGEE. CDR3 residues: CASSVVDSGNTDTQYF. The CDR3 DNA follows: TGTGCCAGCAGCGTAGTCGATAGCGGGAACACAGATACGCAGTATTTT.

CDR3 residues: CSVDQRGTGDTQYF. DNA for the CDR3: TGCAGCGTTGATCAAAGAGGGACAGGTGATACGCAGTATTTT. The chain has TRBV29-1 and TRBJ2-3; 8 nucleotides agree with TRBD1. Germline V CDR1 and CDR2: SQVTM, ANQGSEA. The length of the CDR3 is 14 residues. Trimming at V came to 3 bases and at J to 6 bases, leaving 8 bases not matched to a gene.

This sequence joins TRBV24-1 and TRBJ1-3; 10 bases align to TRBD1. Germline assignment: CDR1 KGHDR and CDR2 SFDVKD. The V segment lost 2 bases and the J segment 1 base; nucleotides outside the gene matches: 7. This CDR3 comprises 18 residues. The CDR3 DNA sequence: TGTGCCACCAGTGATTCGCCGGGACAGGGGCCTTCTGGAAACACCATATATTTT. It yields the protein CATSDSPGQGPSGNTIYF.

This chain joins TRBV7-2 and TRBJ2-7, with unresolved D. Trimming took 1 base from V and 6 from J, leaving 13 bases between them. The length of the CDR3 is 14 residues. Germline V gene data show CDR1 as SGHTA and CDR2 as FQGNSA. CDR3 nucleotide sequence: TGTGCCAGCAGCTTAGGGCCGGGTTACGGCGAGCAGTACGTC. Translating gives CASSLGPGYGEQYV.

This rearrangement joins TRBV7-2 to TRBJ1-1; D is uncertain. Germline V gene data show CDR1 as SGHTA and CDR2 as FQGNSA. This CDR3 contains 13 residues. V was cut by 5 bases and J by 1 base, with 8 bases left in between. Written as DNA, the CDR3 is TGTGCCAGCAGCCCACAGCCGAACACTGAAGCTTTCTTT. It translates to CASSPQPNTEAFF.

The rearrangement joins TRBV9 to TRBJ2-2; D possibly corresponds to TRBD2 (5 bases). CDR1 and CDR2 from the germline V gene are SGDLS and YYNGEE. V dropped 1 base and J dropped 8 bases, with 9 bases sitting between them. The CDR3 has 13 residues. The CDR3 DNA reads TGTGCCAGCAGCGTATCTCGACTAGGGGAGCTGTTTTTT. Its translation: CASSVSRLGELFF.

CDR3 amino acids: CASSEEGANYGYTF. DNA for the CDR3: TGTGCCAGCAGTGAGGAGGGGGCGAACTATGGCTACACCTTC. The V gene is TRBV2, the J gene TRBJ1-2, with 7 bases fitting TRBD1. The germline gives CDR1 SNHLY, CDR2 FYNNEI. The CDR3 contains 14 residues. V was clipped by 3 bases and J by 2 bases; unmatched bases: 3.

The gene calls are TRBV30 and TRBJ1-5; no reliable D call. Trimming stripped 0 bases from V and 5 bases from J, with 8 bases between. Germline V gives CDR1 GTSNPN, CDR2 SVGIG (reference sequence). The CDR3 loop spans 13 amino acids. This CDR3 is CAWSVQEDQPQHF. DNA for the CDR3: TGTGCCTGGAGTGTACAAGAGGATCAGCCCCAGCATTTT.

The chain recombines TRBV5-6 with TRBJ1-1; D not certain. V lost 4 bases and J lost 0, with 19 bases in between. Germline V gene data show CDR1 as SGHDT and CDR2 as YYEEEE. CDR3 length: 17 amino acids. In DNA form, the CDR3 reads TGTGCCAGCAGCCTATTTTGGCAAAGCGTAATGAACACTGAAGCTTTCTTT. This gives the protein CASSLFWQSVMNTEAFF.

J is TRBJ2-7 and V is TRBV27; TRBD1 matches 7 bases. This CDR3 spans 16 amino acids. CDR1 and CDR2 from the germline V gene are MNHEY and SMNVEV (reference sequence). V lost 0 bases and J lost 2; bases outside the gene matches: 7. CDR3 region: CASSLSPGQATYEQYF. In DNA form, the CDR3 reads TGTGCCAGCAGTTTATCCCCCGGACAGGCTACCTACGAGCAGTACTTC.

The rearrangement joins TRBV7-9 to TRBJ1-2; TRBD1 matches 7 bases. Per the germline V gene, CDR1 is SEHNR and CDR2 is FQNEAQ (reference sequence). V was clipped by 5 bases and J by 4 bases; unmatched bases: 4. This CDR3 spans 13 amino acids. Written as DNA, the CDR3 is TGTGCCAGCAGCATGGGACAGTTCTATGGCTACACCTTC. This translates into CASSMGQFYGYTF.

J is TRBJ1-1 and V is TRBV15; D is perhaps TRBD1 (6 bases). Trimming took 2 bases from V and 11 from J, leaving 15 bases between them. Germline lookup yields CDR1 LNHNV and CDR2 YYDKDF (reference sequence). The CDR3 runs 13 residues. This CDR3 reads CATSRRQVLGAFF. CDR3 DNA sequence: TGTGCCACCAGCAGAAGACAGGTCCTTGGGGCTTTCTTT.

This sequence joins TRBV4-1 and TRBJ1-3; tentative D call: TRBD1 (6 bases). CDR3 length: 15 residues. Germline V CDR1 and CDR2: MGHRA, YSYEKL. V was shortened by 6 bases and J by 6 bases, with 18 bases between the two germline ends. CDR3 loop: CASRLVAGVSNTIYF. DNA of the CDR3: TGCGCCAGCAGACTGGTGGCAGGGGTTTCAAACACCATATATTTT.

Worth noting for this clone: Within the sample, other DNA sequences also encode this same CDR3. The CDR3 region has the DNA TGTGCCACCAGTCGACAGGGGAACACTGAAGCTTTCTTT. Translating it yields CATSRQGNTEAFF. The rearrangement joins TRBV24-1 to TRBJ1-1; the match to TRBD1 covers 7 bases. The CDR3 has 13 amino acids. Looked up from germline, CDR1 is KGHDR and CDR2 is SFDVKD. After removal of 6 bases from V and 1 base from J, the junction contained 1 base not matched to a gene.

The V and J genes are TRBV27 and TRBJ2-1; D is perhaps TRBD2 (6 bases). The germline gives CDR1 MNHEY, CDR2 SMNVEV (reference sequence). The V end was cut by 3 bases, the J end by 1 base, with 7 bases between. The CDR3 length is 14 residues. The DNA for the CDR3 is TGTGCCAGCAGTTTGCGGGAATCCTACAATGAGCAGTTCTTC. It translates to CASSLRESYNEQFF.

V usage is TRBV20-1 and J usage is TRBJ2-1; no reliable D call. V was trimmed by 3 bases and J by 9 bases, leaving 15 bases between them. The germline V gene encodes CDR1 DFQATT and CDR2 SNEGSKA (reference sequence). This CDR3 has 13 amino acids. CDR3 in amino acids: CSASHSLRGEQFF. The CDR3 coding sequence is TGCAGTGCTAGTCACTCGTTGAGAGGTGAGCAGTTCTTC.

The chain recombines TRBV5-4 with TRBJ1-2, with 9 bases lining up with TRBD1. Germline V CDR1 and CDR2: SGHNT, YYREEE (reference sequence). The V and J ends lost 3 bases and 2 bases, in that order; junction bases with no gene match: 2. This CDR3 has 14 residues. CDR3 protein: CASSSGTGNYGYTF. The CDR3 DNA is TGTGCCAGCAGCTCCGGGACAGGGAACTATGGCTACACCTTC. Variable domain in full (rest from reference TRBV5-4 and TRBJ1-2): ETGVTQSPTHLIKTRGQQVTLRCSSQSGHNTVSWYQQALGQGPQFIFQYYREEENGRGNFPPRFSGLQFPNYSSELNVNALELDDSALYLCASSSGTGNYGYTFGSGTRLTVV.

The chain recombines TRBV30 with TRBJ2-1, with 11 bases lining up with TRBD2. CDR1 is GTSNPN and CDR2 is SVGIG in the germline V gene (reference sequence). The CDR3 runs 16 residues. Unmatched junction bases numbered 7, after V lost 0 bases and J lost 6 bases. CDR3 region: CAWSVRGLAAINEQFF. In DNA form, the CDR3 reads TGTGCCTGGAGTGTACGGGGACTAGCGGCGATCAATGAGCAGTTCTTC.

The J gene is TRBJ2-1, the V gene TRBV5-1, with 8 bases lining up with TRBD2. The CDR3 is 17 amino acids. Germline V gene data show CDR1 as SGHRS and CDR2 as YFSETQ. After removal of 4 bases from V and 3 bases from J, the junction contained 12 bases not matched to a gene. This CDR3 is CASSRDRLSGSYNEQFF. CDR3 in DNA: TGCGCCAGCAGCAGAGACCGACTAAGCGGGAGCTACAATGAGCAGTTCTTC.

CDR3 sequence reads: CASGTPVAGGYTF. The CDR3 DNA reads TGTGCTAGTGGTACCCCAGTCGCAGGCGGCTACACCTTC. The J gene is TRBJ1-2, the V gene TRBV12-5; D gene ambiguous. Trimming removed 5 bases from V and 8 bases from J, with 15 bases in between. Germline V lookup: CDR1 LGHNT, CDR2 FRNRAP. The CDR3 totals 13 residues. The variable domain in full, completed from reference TRBV12-5 and TRBJ1-2, reads DARVTQTPRHKVTEMGQEVTMRCQPILGHNTVFWYRQTMMQGLELLAYFRNRAPLDDSGMPKDRFSAEMPDATLATLKIQPSEPRDSAVYFCASGTPVAGGYTFGSGTRLTVV.

The chain uses TRBV2 and TRBJ2-5; D uncertain. Germline V gives CDR1 SNHLY, CDR2 FYNNEI. V was clipped by 5 bases and J by 5 bases, with 12 bases between them. The length of the CDR3 is 13 residues. The CDR3 region has the DNA TGTGCCAGCAGTACGCTCGTAGCTGAGACCCAGTACTTC. Protein: CASSTLVAETQYF.

The chain couples TRBV6-5 to TRBJ1-2, with 11 bases identical to TRBD1. This CDR3 region has 16 residues. In germline, CDR1 is MNHEY, CDR2 SVGAGI. Unmatched junction bases numbered 10, after V lost 2 bases and J lost 8 bases. The CDR3, as DNA: TGTGCCAGCAGTTACGGGACAGGGGGGCTTATTGGCGGCTACACCTTC. Its protein is CASSYGTGGLIGGYTF.

The chain couples TRBV4-2 to TRBJ1-4, with 8 positions matching TRBD1. The junction had 17 bases not matched to a gene; V was cut back by 4 bases and J by 13 bases. The length of the CDR3 is 16 residues. Germline V gene data show CDR1 as LGHNA and CDR2 as YNFKEQ. CDR3 residues: CASSPPTGTGPNGLFF. The CDR3 DNA sequence: TGTGCCAGCAGCCCTCCGACAGGGACAGGTCCCAACGGACTGTTTTTT.

The V and J genes are TRBV3-1 (or the pseudogene TRBV3-2) and TRBJ1-1; a weak D match, TRBD1 (5 bases). CDR3 length: 15 amino acids. V was cut by 4 bases and J by 0 bases, with 12 bases left in between. Germline CDR1 LGHDT, CDR2 YNNKEL (reference sequence). Here the CDR3 DNA reads TGTGCCAGCAGCCGAGGGGAGGGTGTGAACACTGAAGCTTTCTTT. This translates into CASSRGEGVNTEAFF.

The chain employs TRBV7-9 and TRBJ2-1; 8 bases are shared with TRBD1. The CDR3 extends over 12 amino acids. In germline, CDR1 is SEHNR, CDR2 FQNEAQ (reference sequence). V gave up 4 bases and J gave up 10 bases; unmatched junction bases: 3. The DNA of the CDR3 is TGTGCCAGCAGCTCAGACAGGGGAGAGCAGTTCTTC. Its translation is CASSSDRGEQFF.

The count of this clone is one. The chain employs TRBV6-5 and TRBJ2-2, with 8 bases fitting TRBD2. The CDR3 has 16 residues. Trimming cost V 4 bases and J 0 bases; bases outside gene matches: 4. Germline assignment: CDR1 MNHEY and CDR2 SVGAGI. CDR3 bases: TGTGCCAGCAGTTTAGCGGGGCACGCGAACACCGGGGAGCTGTTTTTT. It encodes CASSLAGHANTGELFF.